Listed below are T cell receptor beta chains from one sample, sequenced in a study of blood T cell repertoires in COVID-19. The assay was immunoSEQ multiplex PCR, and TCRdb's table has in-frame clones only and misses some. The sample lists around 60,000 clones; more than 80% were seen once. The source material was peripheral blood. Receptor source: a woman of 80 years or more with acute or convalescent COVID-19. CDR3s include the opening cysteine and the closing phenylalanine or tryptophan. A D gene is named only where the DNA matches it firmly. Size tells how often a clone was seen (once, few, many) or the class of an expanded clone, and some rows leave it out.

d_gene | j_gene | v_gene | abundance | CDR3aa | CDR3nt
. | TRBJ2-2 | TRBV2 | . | CASTWTANTGELFF | TGTGCCAGCACCTGGACAGCGAACACCGGGGAGCTGTTTTTT
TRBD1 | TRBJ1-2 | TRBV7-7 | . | CASSPHLTGGSYGYTF | TGTGCCAGCAGCCCTCATTTGACAGGGGGCTCCTATGGCTACACCTTC
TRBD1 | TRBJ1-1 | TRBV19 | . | CASSRDRGRTEAFF | TGTGCCAGTAGTAGGGACAGGGGAAGAACTGAAGCTTTCTTT
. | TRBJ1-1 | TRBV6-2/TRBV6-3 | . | CASSFGRGTEAFF | TGTGCCAGCAGTTTTGGGCGGGGGACTGAAGCTTTCTTT
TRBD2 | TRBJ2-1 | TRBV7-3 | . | CASRSPRPSGSNRDEQFF | TGTGCCAGCAGGTCCCCCCGTCCCAGCGGGAGTAATAGGGATGAGCAGTTCTTC
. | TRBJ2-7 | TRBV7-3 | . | CASSPEGGLEQYF | TGTGCCAGCAGCCCTGAAGGAGGGCTCGAGCAGTACTTC
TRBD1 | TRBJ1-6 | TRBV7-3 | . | CASSRTGGDGNSPLHF | TGTGCCAGCAGCCGAACAGGGGGCGACGGAAATTCACCCCTCCACTTT
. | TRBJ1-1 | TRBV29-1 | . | CSVTLINTEAFF | TGCAGCGTGACATTGATTAACACTGAAGCTTTCTTT
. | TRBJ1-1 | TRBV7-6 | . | CASRPMGGREAFF | TGTGCCAGCAGGCCCATGGGGGGAAGAGAAGCTTTCTTT
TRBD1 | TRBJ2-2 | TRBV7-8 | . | CASSLLTGIRTGELFF | TGTGCCAGCAGCTTATTGACAGGGATTAGGACCGGGGAGCTGTTTTTT
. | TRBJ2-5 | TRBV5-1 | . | CASSPLEGSQETQYF | TGCGCCAGCAGCCCGCTGGAGGGGTCCCAAGAGACCCAGTACTTC
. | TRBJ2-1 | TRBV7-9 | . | CASSLGMVARYNEQFF | TGTGCCAGCAGCTTAGGAATGGTTGCGAGATACAATGAGCAGTTCTTC
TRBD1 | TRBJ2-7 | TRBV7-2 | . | CASSLGQTTVYEQYF | TGTGCCAGCAGCCTGGGACAGACCACAGTCTACGAGCAGTACTTC
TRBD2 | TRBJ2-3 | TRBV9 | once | CASSSSPAGGYVTQYF | TGTGCCAGCAGCTCATCGCCGGCGGGGGGCTATGTTACGCAGTATTTT
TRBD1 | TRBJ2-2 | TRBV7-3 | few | CASRTGADGELFF | TGTGCCAGCAGAACAGGGGCGGACGGGGAGCTGTTTTTT
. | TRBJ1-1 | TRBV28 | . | CASSGAGAGMNTEAFF | TGTGCCAGCAGTGGGGCGGGGGCAGGTATGAACACTGAAGCTTTCTTT
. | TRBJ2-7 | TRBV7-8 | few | CASSLGTTGDYEQYF | TGTGCCAGCAGCCTCGGGACAACTGGGGACTACGAGCAGTACTTC
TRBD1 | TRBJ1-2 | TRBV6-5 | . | CASSYSVGAGGSGYTF | TGTGCCAGCAGTTACTCGGTTGGGGCAGGGGGCAGTGGCTACACCTTC
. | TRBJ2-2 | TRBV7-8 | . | CASSPYQGPNTGELFF | TGTGCCAGCAGCCCCTACCAGGGGCCGAACACCGGGGAGCTGTTTTTT
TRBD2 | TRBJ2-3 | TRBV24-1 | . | CATSDFPTSGRLPDTQYF | TGTGCCACCAGTGATTTCCCCACTAGCGGGAGACTCCCAGATACGCAGTATTTT
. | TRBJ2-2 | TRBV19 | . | CASSMDQGRGTGELFF | TGTGCCAGTAGTATGGACCAGGGGAGAGGCACCGGGGAGCTGTTTTTT
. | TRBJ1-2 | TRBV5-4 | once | CASSLSRGGYGYTF | TGTGCCAGCAGCTTATCCAGGGGCGGTTATGGCTACACCTTC
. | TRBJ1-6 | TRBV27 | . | CASKTQGRASPLHF | TGTGCCAGCAAGACACAGGGTAGAGCTTCACCCCTCCACTTT
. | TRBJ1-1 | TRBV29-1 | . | CSGGNGQPNTEAFF | TGCAGCGGGGGGAATGGGCAGCCGAACACTGAAGCTTTCTTT
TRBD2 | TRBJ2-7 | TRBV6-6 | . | CASTGGRASYEQYF | TGTGCCAGCACTGGGGGGAGGGCTTCCTACGAGCAGTACTTC
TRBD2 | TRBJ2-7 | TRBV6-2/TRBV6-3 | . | CASSLVLAGSYEQYF | TGTGCCAGCAGTCTTGTACTAGCGGGCTCCTACGAGCAGTACTTC
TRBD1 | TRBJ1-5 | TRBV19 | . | CASSPRTGLARQPQHF | TGTGCCAGTAGCCCCCGGACAGGGTTGGCGAGGCAGCCCCAGCATTTT
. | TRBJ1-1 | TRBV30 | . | CAWVSRTHTEAFF | TGTGCCTGGGTCAGTCGGACACACACTGAAGCTTTCTTT
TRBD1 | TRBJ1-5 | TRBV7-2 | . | CASRWTGNSNQPQHF | TGTGCCAGCAGGTGGACAGGGAATAGCAATCAGCCCCAGCATTTT
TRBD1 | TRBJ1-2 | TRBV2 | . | CAILRDRLDYGYTF | TGTGCCATCTTACGGGACAGGTTGGACTATGGCTACACCTTC
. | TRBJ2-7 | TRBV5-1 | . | CASSLDGLMSSYEQYF | TGCGCCAGCAGCTTGGACGGGTTAATGAGCTCCTACGAGCAGTACTTC
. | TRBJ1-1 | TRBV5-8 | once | CASRARYGRADTEAFF | TGTGCCAGCAGGGCCCGGTATGGCAGGGCAGACACTGAAGCTTTCTTT
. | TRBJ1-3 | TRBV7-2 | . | CASSLSIEQNSGNTIYF | TGTGCCAGCAGCTTAAGTATCGAACAGAACTCTGGAAACACCATATATTTT
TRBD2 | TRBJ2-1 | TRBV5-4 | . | CASSFLAESNEQFF | TGTGCCAGCAGCTTTCTAGCGGAGTCGAATGAGCAGTTCTTC
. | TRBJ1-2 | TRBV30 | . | CAWTIGPANYGYTF | TGTGCCTGGACCATTGGGCCCGCTAACTATGGCTACACCTTC
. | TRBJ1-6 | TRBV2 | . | CASSELGRNSPLHF | TGTGCCAGCAGTGAATTGGGGAGAAACTCACCCCTCCACTTT
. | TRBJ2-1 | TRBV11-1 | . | CASSLTRPYNEQFF | TGTGCCAGCAGCCTGACTAGACCCTACAATGAGCAGTTCTTC
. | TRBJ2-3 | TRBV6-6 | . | CASSSQGSDTQYF | TGTGCCAGCAGTTCGCAGGGGTCAGATACGCAGTATTTT
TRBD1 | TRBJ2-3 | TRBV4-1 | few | CASSQGSGQGTDTQYF | TGCGCCAGCAGCCAAGGTTCCGGACAGGGCACAGATACGCAGTATTTT
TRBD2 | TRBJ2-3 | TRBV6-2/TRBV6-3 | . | CASSPSGGAKSTDTQYF | TGTGCCAGCAGCCCCAGCGGGGGGGCAAAGAGCACAGATACGCAGTATTTT
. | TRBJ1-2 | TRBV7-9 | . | CASSFMGSYGYTF | TGTGCCAGCAGCTTTATGGGGAGCTATGGCTACACCTTC
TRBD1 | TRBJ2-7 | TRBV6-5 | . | CASSRTGGGEQYF | TGTGCCAGCAGCCGGACAGGGGGCGGCGAGCAGTACTTC
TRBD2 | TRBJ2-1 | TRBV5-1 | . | CASSLELAGGRYNEQFF | TGCGCCAGCAGCTTGGAGCTAGCGGGGGGTAGGTACAATGAGCAGTTCTTC
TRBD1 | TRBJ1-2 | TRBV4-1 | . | CASSRMTGFSNYGYTF | TGCGCCAGCAGCCGGATGACAGGGTTTAGTAACTATGGCTACACCTTC
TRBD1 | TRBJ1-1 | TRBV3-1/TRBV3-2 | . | CASSQRTGGAFF | TGTGCCAGCAGCCAAAGGACAGGGGGAGCTTTCTTT
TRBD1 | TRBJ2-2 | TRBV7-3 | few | CASSLALSRGRPATGELFF | TGTGCCAGCAGCTTGGCATTGAGCAGGGGGCGCCCAGCCACCGGGGAGCTGTTTTTT
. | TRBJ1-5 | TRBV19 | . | CASSIVSSGLGLNQPQHF | TGTGCCAGTAGTATAGTCTCGTCGGGACTGGGGCTAAATCAGCCCCAGCATTTT
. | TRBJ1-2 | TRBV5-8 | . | CASSLGPRDFYGYTF | TGTGCCAGCAGCTTGGGCCCCAGGGACTTCTATGGCTACACCTTC
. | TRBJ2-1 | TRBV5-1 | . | CASSLVGLQYNEQFF | TGCGCCAGCAGCTTGGTTGGACTTCAGTACAATGAGCAGTTCTTC
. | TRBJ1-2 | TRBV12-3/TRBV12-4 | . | CASSLFSREGYTF | TGTGCCAGCAGTTTGTTTTCCAGGGAAGGCTACACCTTC
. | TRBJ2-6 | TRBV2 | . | CASSRSGRALSGANVLTF | TGTGCCAGCAGTAGGTCGGGCAGGGCACTCTCTGGGGCCAACGTCCTGACTTTC
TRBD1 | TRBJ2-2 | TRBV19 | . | CASRRTGGSGTGELFF | TGTGCCAGTAGAAGGACAGGGGGGTCCGGCACCGGGGAGCTGTTTTTT
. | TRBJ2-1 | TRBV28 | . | CASRRGGRAHEQFF | TGTGCCAGCAGAAGGGGGGGCCGGGCGCATGAGCAGTTCTTC
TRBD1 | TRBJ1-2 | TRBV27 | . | CASSRDRDRVYGYTF | TGTGCCAGCAGCCGCGACCGGGACAGGGTCTATGGCTACACCTTC
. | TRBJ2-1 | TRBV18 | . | CASSPGQVINEQFF | TGTGCCAGCTCCCCCGGCCAGGTTATCAATGAGCAGTTCTTC
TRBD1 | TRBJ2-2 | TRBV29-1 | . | CSVGTGAGELFF | TGCAGCGTCGGGACAGGGGCCGGGGAGCTGTTTTTT
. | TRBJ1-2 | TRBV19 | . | CASRDSNYGYTF | TGTGCCAGTCGGGATTCTAACTATGGCTACACCTTC
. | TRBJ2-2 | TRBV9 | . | CASSVGVRDHTGELFF | TGTGCCAGCAGCGTAGGGGTTCGGGATCACACCGGGGAGCTGTTTTTT
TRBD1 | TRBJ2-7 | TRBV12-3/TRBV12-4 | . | CASRQTGVYEQYF | TGTGCCAGCAGACAGACAGGGGTCTACGAGCAGTACTTC